The next 12 T cell receptor delta chains were all read from a single sample in a study of gamma-delta T cells after stem cell transplantation. TCRdb re-processed the RT-PCR reads using CATT. The data contain thousands of delta-chain clones, about a fifth of them singletons. Sequences were obtained from gamma-delta T cells. All receptors derive from a human donor. It is not recorded whose cells these are; they may come from a transplant donor.

By share of the sample, this clone is medium-sized. The chain is built from TRDV1 and TRDJ1; TRDD3 agrees at 10 bases. V lost 5 bases to trimming and J lost 0 bases; unmatched junction nucleotides: 21. The CDR3 totals 21 residues. Germline CDR1 is TSWWSYY and CDR2 is QGS. In DNA form, the CDR3 reads TGTGCTCTTGGGCACTTCCTTGGCTGGGGGATATTCCGGAGGTACACCGATAAACTCATCTTT. Protein product: CALGHFLGWGIFRRYTDKLIF.

By proportion, this clone is medium-sized (0.01 to 0.1%). The CDR3 nucleotides read TGTGCCTGTGACCCCCTTTTGTCCCTGGGGGATATGGGACCCGATAAACTCATCTTT. Amino acid sequence: CACDPLLSLGDMGPDKLIF. This sequence joins TRDV2 and TRDJ1; TRDD3 aligns across 10 bases. J gave up 3 bases and V 3 bases, and 18 bases lay outside the gene matches. Germline V lookup: CDR1 GEAIGNYY, CDR2 EKD. This CDR3 has 19 residues.

This clone is deemed large (0.1 to 1%). V gene TRDV2 combines with J gene TRDJ1, with 13 bases fitting TRDD3. This CDR3 is built from 18 residues. Germline loops: CDR1 GEAIGNYY, CDR2 EKD. J was trimmed by 9 bases and V by 4 bases; bases with no gene match: 19. This CDR3 reads CACEPLPTGGLGDTELIF. The CDR3 region has the DNA TGTGCCTGTGAGCCCCTTCCTACGGGTGGACTGGGGGATACGGAACTCATCTTT.

This clone has just a few counts. The genes are TRDV2 and TRDJ1; maybe TRDD1 (5 bases). The CDR3 length is 17 residues. The germline V gene has CDR1 GEAIGNYY and CDR2 EKD. V shed 0 bases and J shed 0 bases, with 16 bases lying between them. The CDR3 here is CACDTVRQIKYTDKLIF. DNA for the CDR3: TGTGCCTGTGACACCGTTCGCCAAATAAAATACACCGATAAACTCATCTTT.

This clone qualifies as medium-sized (0.01 to 0.1%). This chain joins TRDV2 and TRDJ1; TRDD2 might be the D (5 bases). The germline V gene has CDR1 GEAIGNYY and CDR2 EKD. V lost 2 bases, J lost 4 bases, and 16 bases lay in between. This CDR3 has 15 amino acids. CDR3 loop: CACDILGKRIDKLIF. The CDR3 nucleotides read TGTGCCTGTGACATCCTAGGGAAAAGGATCGATAAACTCATCTTT.

The genes are TRDV2 and TRDJ3; D uncertain. Germline loops: CDR1 GEAIGNYY, CDR2 EKD. The germline V and J ends were trimmed by 3 bases and 0 bases, with 14 bases remaining between them. The CDR3 totals 18 residues. The CDR3 sequence: CACDQVTLGSWDTRQMFF. As DNA, the CDR3 is TGTGCCTGTGACCAAGTTACCTTGGGCTCCTGGGACACCCGACAGATGTTTTTC.

Remarks on this clone: Given a much more abundant clone one base away, this may be a read error. This specimen includes other DNA sequences encoding the same CDR3. The J gene is TRDJ1, the V gene TRDV1, with D tentatively TRDD3 (5 bases). Germline lookup yields CDR1 TSWWSYY and CDR2 QGS. The CDR3 extends over 14 amino acids. Trimming cost V 4 bases and J 5 bases, with 14 bases left between them. This CDR3 is CALGAGRDSDKLIF. The CDR3 DNA follows: TGTGCTCTTGGGGCCGGGCGGGATTCAGATAAACTCATCTTT.

This clone is large. This chain uses TRDV2 with TRDJ1; 7 nucleotides match TRDD3. V dropped 3 bases and J dropped 0; count of bases not matched to a gene: 18. Looked up from germline, CDR1 is GEAIGNYY and CDR2 is EKD. The CDR3 loop spans 19 amino acids. The CDR3 spells CACDPIRGGGGLYTDKLIF. CDR3 DNA: TGTGCCTGTGACCCCATCAGAGGGGGCGGGGGATTGTACACCGATAAACTCATCTTT.

This clone rates as medium-sized. This chain uses TRDV2 with TRDJ1, with 10 bases fitting TRDD3. After removal of 3 bases from V and 3 bases from J, the junction contained 3 bases not matched to a gene. This CDR3 is 14 amino acids long. Germline V gene data show CDR1 as GEAIGNYY and CDR2 as EKD. In DNA form, the CDR3 reads TGTGCCTGTGACCGGGGGATACGCGCCGATAAACTCATCTTT. Protein product: CACDRGIRADKLIF.

As regards this clone: TCRdb records a much larger clone's protein for this DNA, with a difference at residue 3 that likely arises from a read error; the protein given is the translation of the DNA. J is TRDJ1 and V is TRDV2; TRDD3 matches 11 bases. Germline values: CDR1 GEAIGNYY, CDR2 EKD. This CDR3 has 16 amino acids. CDR3 DNA: TGTGCCTATGACACGGTGGGGGATACGCGCACCGATAAACTCATCTTT. It specifies CAYDTVGDTRTDKLIF.

This sequence joins TRAV29/DV5 and TRDJ1, with 12 bases identical to TRDD3. After removal of 4 bases from V and 0 bases from J, the junction contained 19 bases not matched to a gene. Germline loops: CDR1 NSMFDY, CDR2 ISSIKDK. This CDR3 has 20 amino acids. The CDR3 sequence is CAAAGVLRPGGYAYTDKLIF. The CDR3 nucleotides are TGTGCAGCAGCTGGAGTCCTACGTCCTGGGGGATACGCGTACACCGATAAACTCATCTTT.

This clone rates as medium-sized (0.01 to 0.1%). This CDR3 reads CACDTLILGDTGKLIF. As DNA, the CDR3 is TGTGCCTGTGACACGCTAATACTGGGGGATACGGGTAAACTCATCTTT. The rearrangement uses TRDV2 and TRDJ1; 13 bases agree with TRDD3. This CDR3 comprises 16 residues. Germline CDR1 reads GEAIGNYY; CDR2 reads EKD. The V segment lost 1 base and the J segment 7 bases; nucleotides outside the gene matches: 8.